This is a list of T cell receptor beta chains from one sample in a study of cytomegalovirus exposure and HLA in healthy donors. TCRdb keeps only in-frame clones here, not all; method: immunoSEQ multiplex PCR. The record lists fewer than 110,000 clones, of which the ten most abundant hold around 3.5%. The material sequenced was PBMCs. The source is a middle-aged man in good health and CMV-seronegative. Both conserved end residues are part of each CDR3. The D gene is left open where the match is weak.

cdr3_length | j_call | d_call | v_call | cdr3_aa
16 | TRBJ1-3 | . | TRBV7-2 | CASSFPGQLSGNTIYF
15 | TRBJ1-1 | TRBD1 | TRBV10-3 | CAIRSQTGEDTEAFF
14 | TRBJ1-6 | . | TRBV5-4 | CASSLEGEGSPLHF
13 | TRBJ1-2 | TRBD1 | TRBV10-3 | CATLTGEARGYTF
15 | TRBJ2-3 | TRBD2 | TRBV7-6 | CASSRLAGASDTQYF
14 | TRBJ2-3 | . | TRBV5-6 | CASSFERGTDTQYF
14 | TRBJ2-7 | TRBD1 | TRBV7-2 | CASSYRDRGYEQYF
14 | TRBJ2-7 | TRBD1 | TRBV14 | CASSPGTGAYEQYF
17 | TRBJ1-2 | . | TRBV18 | CASSPTAGDPINYGYTF
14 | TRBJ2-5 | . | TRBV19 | CASSIVNREETQYF
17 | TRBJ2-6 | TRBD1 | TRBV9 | CASSVGRGNSGANVLTF
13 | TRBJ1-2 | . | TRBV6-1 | CASSEFSGMGYTF
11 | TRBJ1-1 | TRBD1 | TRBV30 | CACGTGRLDFF
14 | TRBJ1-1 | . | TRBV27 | CASSLNGERAEAFF
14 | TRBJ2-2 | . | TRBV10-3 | CAISSTANTGELFF
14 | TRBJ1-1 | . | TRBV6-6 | CASSYGTPGTEAFF
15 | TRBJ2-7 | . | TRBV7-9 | CASSPARGSSYEQYF
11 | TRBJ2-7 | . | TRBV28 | CASSTYYEQYF
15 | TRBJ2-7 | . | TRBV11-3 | CASSLAPTSSNEQYF
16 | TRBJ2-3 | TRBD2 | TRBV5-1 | CASSRTSGGATDTQYF
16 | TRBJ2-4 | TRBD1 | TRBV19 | CASTPRAGGTKNIQYF
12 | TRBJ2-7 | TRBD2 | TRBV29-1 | CSVVPSGVEQYF
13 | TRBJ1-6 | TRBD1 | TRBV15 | CATSQGQGTPLHF
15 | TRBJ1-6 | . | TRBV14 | CASSPRAGFGSPLHF
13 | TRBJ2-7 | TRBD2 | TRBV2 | CASQTSGGYEQYF
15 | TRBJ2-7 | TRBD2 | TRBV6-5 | CASSPAAGGRGEQYF
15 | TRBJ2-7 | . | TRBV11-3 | CASSLGFGNSYEQYF
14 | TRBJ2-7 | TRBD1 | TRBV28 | CASRGTGGFYEQYF
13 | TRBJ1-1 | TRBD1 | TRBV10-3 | CAISDPGTVEAFF
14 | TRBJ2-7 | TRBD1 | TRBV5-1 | CASSLRTGLNEQYF
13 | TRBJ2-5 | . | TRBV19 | CASSILRGETQYF
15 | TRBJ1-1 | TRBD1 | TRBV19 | CASSKGQGLNTEAFF
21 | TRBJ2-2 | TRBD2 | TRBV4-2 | CASSQDLAGLAGGLSTGELFF
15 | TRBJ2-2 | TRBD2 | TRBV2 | CASSDSSGSPGELFF
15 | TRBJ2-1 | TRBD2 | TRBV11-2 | CASSPRLASYNEQFF
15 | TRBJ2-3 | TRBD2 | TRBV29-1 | CSVFLAGGLEYTQYF
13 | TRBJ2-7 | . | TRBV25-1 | CASSPGVSYEQYF
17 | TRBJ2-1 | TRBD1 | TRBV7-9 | CASSPYGAGTAYNEQFF
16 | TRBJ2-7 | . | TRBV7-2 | CASRSISQGGSYEQYF
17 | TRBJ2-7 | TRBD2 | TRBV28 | CASSLSPGGRSPYEQYF